One TCR beta chain is described in this entry. No antigen is known for it. This sample was taken from a study of T cell responses to AZD1222 COVID-19 vaccine. Study-wide results and limits: Epitopes outside B.1.351 and B.1.1.7 mutated regions reportedly drew nearly half of spike TCRs. Clonal diversity may have been underestimated in mostly white British donors. Repertoire sampling occurred only after the peak T cell response. The CD4 TCRs associated with vaccination extended across spike and predominated at 160-218 and 743-854.

CDR1 is LNHNV and CDR2 is YYDKDF in the germline V gene (reference sequence). Between the trimmed V and J ends, which lost 1 base and 5 bases, there was a span of 14 bases. The CDR3 covers 15 residues. TCRdb keeps only in-frame clones here, not all; method: immunoSEQ multiplex PCR. This sample has roughly 150,000 clones, with about 83% found just once. The V call is TRBV15, the J call TRBJ1-1; a weak D match, TRBD1 (5 bases). The material was peripheral blood, obtained 28 days after the second AZD1222 dose. This clonotype was obtained from an adult who received the AZD1222 COVID-19 vaccine. The CDR3 coding sequence is TGTGCCACCAGCAGAGGGGACTTCGGGGGGACTGAAGCTTTCTTT. It translates to CATSRGDFGGTEAFF.